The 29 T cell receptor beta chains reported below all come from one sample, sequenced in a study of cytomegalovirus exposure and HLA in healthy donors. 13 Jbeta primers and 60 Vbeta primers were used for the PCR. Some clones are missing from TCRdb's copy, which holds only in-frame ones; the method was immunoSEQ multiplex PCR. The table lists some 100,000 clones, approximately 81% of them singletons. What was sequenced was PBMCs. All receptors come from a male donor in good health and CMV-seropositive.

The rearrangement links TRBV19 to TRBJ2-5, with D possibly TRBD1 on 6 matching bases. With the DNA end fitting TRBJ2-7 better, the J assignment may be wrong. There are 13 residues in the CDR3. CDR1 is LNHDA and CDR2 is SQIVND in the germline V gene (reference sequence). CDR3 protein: CASSPGTSYEQYF. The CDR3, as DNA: TGTGCCAGTAGTCCCGGGACATCCTACGAGCAGTACTTC.

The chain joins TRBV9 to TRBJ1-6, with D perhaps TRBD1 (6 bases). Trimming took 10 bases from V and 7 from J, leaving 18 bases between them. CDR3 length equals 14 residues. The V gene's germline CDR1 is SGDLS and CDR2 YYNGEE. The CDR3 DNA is TGTGCCTCCGCCCCCGGGACAACAAATTCACCCCTCCACTTT. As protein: CASAPGTTNSPLHF.

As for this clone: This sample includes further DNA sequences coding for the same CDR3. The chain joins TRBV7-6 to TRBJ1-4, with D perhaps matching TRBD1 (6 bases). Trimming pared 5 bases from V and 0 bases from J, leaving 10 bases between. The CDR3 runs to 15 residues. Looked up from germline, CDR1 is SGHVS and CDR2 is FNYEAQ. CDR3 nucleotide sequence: TGTGCCAGCAGCCCCGGACAGACAACTAATGAAAAACTGTTTTTT. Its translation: CASSPGQTTNEKLFF.

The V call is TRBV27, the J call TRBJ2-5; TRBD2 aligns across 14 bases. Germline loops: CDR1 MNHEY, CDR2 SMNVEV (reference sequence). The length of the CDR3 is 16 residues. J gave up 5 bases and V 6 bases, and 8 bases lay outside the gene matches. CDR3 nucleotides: TGTGCCAGCAGCACCCGGACTAGCGGGGGGTTGGAGACCCAGTACTTC. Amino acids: CASSTRTSGGLETQYF.

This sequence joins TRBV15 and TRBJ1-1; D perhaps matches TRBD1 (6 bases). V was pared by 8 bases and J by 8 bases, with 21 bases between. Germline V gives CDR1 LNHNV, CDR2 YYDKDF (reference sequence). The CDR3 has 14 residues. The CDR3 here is CATLRTKNTGEAFF. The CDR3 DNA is TGTGCCACCCTAAGGACCAAAAACACAGGGGAAGCTTTCTTT.

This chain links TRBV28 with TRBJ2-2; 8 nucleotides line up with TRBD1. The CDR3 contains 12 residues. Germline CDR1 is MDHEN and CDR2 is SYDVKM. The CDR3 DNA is TGTGTTACGACAGGGGACACCGGGGAGCTGTTTTTT. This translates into CVTTGDTGELFF.

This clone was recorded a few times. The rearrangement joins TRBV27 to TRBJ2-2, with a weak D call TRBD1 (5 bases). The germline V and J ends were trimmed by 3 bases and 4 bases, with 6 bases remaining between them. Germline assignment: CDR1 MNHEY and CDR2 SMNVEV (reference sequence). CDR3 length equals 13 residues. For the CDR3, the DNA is TGTGCCAGCAGTTTGGGGCCCACCGGGGAGCTGTTTTTT. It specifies CASSLGPTGELFF.

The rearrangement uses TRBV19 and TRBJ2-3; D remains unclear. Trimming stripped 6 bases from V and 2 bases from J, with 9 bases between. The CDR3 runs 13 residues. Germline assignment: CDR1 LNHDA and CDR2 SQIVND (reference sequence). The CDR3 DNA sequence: TGTGCCAGTAGCGGAGAGATCACAGATACGCAGTATTTT. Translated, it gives CASSGEITDTQYF.

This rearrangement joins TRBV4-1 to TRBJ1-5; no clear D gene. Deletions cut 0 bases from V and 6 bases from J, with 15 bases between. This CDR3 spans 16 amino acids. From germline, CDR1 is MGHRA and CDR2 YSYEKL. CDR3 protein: CASSQEAGYRSQPQHF. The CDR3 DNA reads TGCGCCAGCAGCCAAGAGGCCGGGTACCGAAGTCAGCCCCAGCATTTT.

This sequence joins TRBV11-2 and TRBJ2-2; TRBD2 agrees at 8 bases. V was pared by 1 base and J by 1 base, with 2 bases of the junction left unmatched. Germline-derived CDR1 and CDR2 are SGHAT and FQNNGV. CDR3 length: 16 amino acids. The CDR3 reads CASSLGAGGNTGELFF. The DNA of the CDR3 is TGTGCCAGCAGCTTAGGTGCGGGGGGGAACACCGGGGAGCTGTTTTTT. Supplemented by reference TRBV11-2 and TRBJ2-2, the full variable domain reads EAGVAQSPRYKIIEKRQSVAFWCNPISGHATLYWYQQILGQGPKLLIQFQNNGVVDDSQLPKDRFSAERLKGVDSTLKIQPAKLEDSAVYLCASSLGAGGNTGELFFGEGSRLTVL.

The CDR3 spells CASSFGSGGFSNEQYF. CDR3 bases: TGCGCCAGCAGTTTCGGTAGCGGGGGCTTCAGCAACGAGCAGTACTTC. The chain is built from TRBV5-1 and TRBJ2-7, with 9 bases lining up with TRBD2. The trim removed 5 bases at V and 5 bases at J, leaving 14 bases unmatched. The CDR3 is made up of 16 amino acids. The germline V gene has CDR1 SGHRS and CDR2 YFSETQ. Full variable domain (outside the CDR3, taken from reference TRBV5-1 and TRBJ2-7): KAGVTQTPRYLIKTRGQQVTLSCSPISGHRSVSWYQQTPGQGLQFLFEYFSETQRNKGNFPGRFSGRQFSNSRSEMNVSTLELGDSALYLCASSFGSGGFSNEQYFGPGTRLTVT.

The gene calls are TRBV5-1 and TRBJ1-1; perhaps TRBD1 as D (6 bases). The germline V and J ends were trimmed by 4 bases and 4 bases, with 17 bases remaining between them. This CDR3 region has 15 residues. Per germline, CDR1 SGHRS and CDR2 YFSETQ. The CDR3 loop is CASSIGQGMSTEAFF. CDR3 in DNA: TGCGCCAGCAGCATCGGTCAGGGGATGAGCACTGAAGCTTTCTTT.

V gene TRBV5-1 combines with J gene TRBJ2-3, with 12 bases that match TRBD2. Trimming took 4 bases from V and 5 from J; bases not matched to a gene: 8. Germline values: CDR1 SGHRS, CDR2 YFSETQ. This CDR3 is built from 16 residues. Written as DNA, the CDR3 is TGCGCCAGCAGCCCTAGGACTAGCGGGGTTGGAGATACGCAGTATTTT. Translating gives CASSPRTSGVGDTQYF.

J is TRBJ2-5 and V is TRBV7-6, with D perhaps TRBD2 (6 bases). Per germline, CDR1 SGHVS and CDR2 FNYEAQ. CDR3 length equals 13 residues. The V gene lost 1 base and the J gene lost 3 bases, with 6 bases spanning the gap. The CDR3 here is CASSLGTKETQYF. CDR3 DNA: TGTGCCAGCAGCTTAGGGACTAAAGAGACCCAGTACTTC.

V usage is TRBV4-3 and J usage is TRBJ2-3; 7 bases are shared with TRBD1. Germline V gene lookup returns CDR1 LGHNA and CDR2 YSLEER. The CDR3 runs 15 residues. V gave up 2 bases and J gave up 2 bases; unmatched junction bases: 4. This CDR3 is CASSQMGQYTDTQYF. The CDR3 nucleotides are TGCGCCAGCAGCCAAATGGGACAGTACACAGATACGCAGTATTTT.

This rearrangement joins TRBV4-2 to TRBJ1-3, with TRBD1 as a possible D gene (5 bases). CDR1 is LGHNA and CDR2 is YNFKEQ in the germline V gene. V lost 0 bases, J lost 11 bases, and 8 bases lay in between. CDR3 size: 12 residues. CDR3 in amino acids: CASSQEWGSIYF. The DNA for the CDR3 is TGTGCCAGCAGCCAAGAGTGGGGCTCCATATATTTT.

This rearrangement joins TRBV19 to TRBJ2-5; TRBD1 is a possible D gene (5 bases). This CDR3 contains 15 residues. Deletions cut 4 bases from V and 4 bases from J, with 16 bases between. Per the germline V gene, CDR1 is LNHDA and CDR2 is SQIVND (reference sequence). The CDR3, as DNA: TGTGCCAGTAGTACGTCCTCAGGGTGGGGAGAGACCCAGTACTTC. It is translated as CASSTSSGWGETQYF.

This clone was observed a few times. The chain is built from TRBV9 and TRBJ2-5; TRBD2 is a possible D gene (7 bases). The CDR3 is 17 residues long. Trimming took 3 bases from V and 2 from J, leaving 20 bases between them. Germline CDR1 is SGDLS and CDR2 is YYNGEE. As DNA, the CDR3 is TGTGCCAGCAGCGCCCGGCTGGGGGGGCCGCCTCAAGAGACCCAGTACTTC. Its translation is CASSARLGGPPQETQYF.

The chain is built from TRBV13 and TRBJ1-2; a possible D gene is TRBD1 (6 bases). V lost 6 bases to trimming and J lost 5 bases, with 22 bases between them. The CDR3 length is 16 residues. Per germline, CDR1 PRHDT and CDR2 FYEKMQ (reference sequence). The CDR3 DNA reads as TGTGCCAGCAGGGAACTGGGCCAGGGGCTGATATATGGCTACACCTTC. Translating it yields CASRELGQGLIYGYTF. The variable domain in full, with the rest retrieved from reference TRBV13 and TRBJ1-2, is AAGVIQSPRHLIKEKRETATLKCYPIPRHDTVYWYQQGPGQDPQFLISFYEKMQSDKGSIPDRFSAQQFSDYHSELNMSSLELGDSALYFCASRELGQGLIYGYTFGSGTRLTVV.

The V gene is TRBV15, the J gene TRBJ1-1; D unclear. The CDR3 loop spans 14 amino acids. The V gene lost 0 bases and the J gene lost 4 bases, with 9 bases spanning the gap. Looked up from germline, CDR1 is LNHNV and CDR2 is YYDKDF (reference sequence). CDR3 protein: CATSRDRGRTEAFF. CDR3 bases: TGTGCCACCAGCAGAGATCGGGGTCGCACTGAAGCTTTCTTT.

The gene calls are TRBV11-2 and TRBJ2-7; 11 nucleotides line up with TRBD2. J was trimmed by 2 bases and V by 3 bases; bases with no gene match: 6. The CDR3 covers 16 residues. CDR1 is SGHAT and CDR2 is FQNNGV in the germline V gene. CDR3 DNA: TGTGCCAGCAGCTTCTCTAGCGGGGGGACGACCTACGAGCAGTACTTC. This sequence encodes CASSFSSGGTTYEQYF.

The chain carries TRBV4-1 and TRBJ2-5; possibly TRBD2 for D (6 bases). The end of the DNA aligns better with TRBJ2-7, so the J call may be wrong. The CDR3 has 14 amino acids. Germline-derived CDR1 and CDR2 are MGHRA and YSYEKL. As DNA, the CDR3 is TGCGCCAGCAGCCGGGACTTAAGGGGATACGAGCAGTACTTC. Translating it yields CASSRDLRGYEQYF.

Here the CDR3 DNA reads TGTGCCAGCAGTGAATACGTAGGACGGGATGGAAACACCATATATTTT. Protein: CASSEYVGRDGNTIYF. This sequence joins TRBV25-1 and TRBJ1-3, with D unclear. The CDR3 has 16 amino acids. V gave up 0 bases and J gave up 3 bases, with 12 bases separating them. Germline V CDR1 and CDR2: MGHDK, SYGVNS.

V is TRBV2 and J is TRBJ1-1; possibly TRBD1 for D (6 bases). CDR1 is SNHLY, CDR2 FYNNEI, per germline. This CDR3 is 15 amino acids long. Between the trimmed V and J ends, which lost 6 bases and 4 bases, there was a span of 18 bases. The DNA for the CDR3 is TGTGCCAGCAGCCAAGGGGGTGCGGGGGGCACTGAAGCTTTCTTT. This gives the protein CASSQGGAGGTEAFF.

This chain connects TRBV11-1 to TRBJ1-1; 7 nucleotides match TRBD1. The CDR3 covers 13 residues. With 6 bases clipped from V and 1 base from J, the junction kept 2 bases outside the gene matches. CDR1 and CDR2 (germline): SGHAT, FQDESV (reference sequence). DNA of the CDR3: TGTGCCAGCAGTCACAGGGGGAACACTGAAGCTTTCTTT. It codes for CASSHRGNTEAFF.

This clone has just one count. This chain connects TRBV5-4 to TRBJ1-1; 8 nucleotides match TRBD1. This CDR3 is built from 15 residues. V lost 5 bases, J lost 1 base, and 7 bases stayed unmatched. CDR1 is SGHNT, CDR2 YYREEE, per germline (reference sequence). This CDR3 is CASSFRQGKNTEAFF. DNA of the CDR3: TGTGCCAGCAGTTTTCGACAGGGGAAGAACACTGAAGCTTTCTTT.

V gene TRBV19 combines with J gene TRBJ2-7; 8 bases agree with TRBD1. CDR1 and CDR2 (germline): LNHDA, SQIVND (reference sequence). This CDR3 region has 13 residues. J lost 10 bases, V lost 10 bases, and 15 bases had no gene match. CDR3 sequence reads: CATDPSGTGTQYF. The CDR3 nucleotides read TGTGCCACCGACCCCTCCGGGACAGGTACACAGTACTTC.

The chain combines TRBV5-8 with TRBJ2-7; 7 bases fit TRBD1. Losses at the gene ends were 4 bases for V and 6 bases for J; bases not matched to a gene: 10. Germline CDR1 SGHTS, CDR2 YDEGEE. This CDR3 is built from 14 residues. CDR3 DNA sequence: TGTGCCAGCAGCCCAAACCGGGACAGCCGCGAGCAGTACTTC. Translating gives CASSPNRDSREQYF. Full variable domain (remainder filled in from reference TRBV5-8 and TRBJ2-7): EAGVTQSPTHLIKTRGQQATLRCSPISGHTSVYWYQQALGLGLQFLLWYDEGEERNRGNFPPRFSGRQFPNYSSELNVNALELEDSALYLCASSPNRDSREQYFGPGTRLTVT.

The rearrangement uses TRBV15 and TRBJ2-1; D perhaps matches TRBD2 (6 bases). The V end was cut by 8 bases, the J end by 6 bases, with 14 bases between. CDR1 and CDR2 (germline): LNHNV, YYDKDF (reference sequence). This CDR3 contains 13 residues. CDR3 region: CATGGDRVNEQFF. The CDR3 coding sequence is TGTGCCACCGGCGGGGATCGGGTCAATGAGCAGTTCTTC.